Below, 22 T cell receptor beta chains from the same sample are listed, as sequenced in a study of T cells in Graves' hyperthyroidism and ophthalmopathy. From RNA transcripts, TCR beta CDR3 regions were amplified. The TCR CDR3 was amplified in a first-round RT-PCR using the HTBI primer set. Each CDR3 protein is one row after TCRdb ran MiXCR on the multiplex PCR reads. There are around 520,000 distinct CDR3 sequences in the sample; approximately 14% occur only once, and over 11% lies in the top ten. The sample was blood. The receptors were gathered from a woman aged 40 to 50 with Graves' hyperthyroidism.

The CDR3 coding sequence is TGCAGTGCCAACAGGGGAGTCGGAGATCAGCCCCAGCATTTT. Its protein is CSANRGVGDQPQHF. The J gene is TRBJ1-5, the V gene TRBV20-1, with 7 bases aligning to TRBD1. Germline-derived CDR1 and CDR2 are DFQATT and SNEGSKA (reference sequence). Trimming removed 6 bases from V and 5 bases from J; junction bases left unmatched: 10. The length of the CDR3 is 14 residues.

This clonotype was detected ten times or more. In DNA form, the CDR3 reads TGTGCCAGCGGATCCGGGACAGGGTTACTCGAGCAGTACTTC. It codes for CASGSGTGLLEQYF. The rearrangement joins TRBV6-1 to TRBJ2-7, with 9 bases that match TRBD1. V lost 8 bases to trimming and J lost 6 bases; unmatched junction nucleotides: 11. This CDR3 comprises 14 residues. Germline V gene lookup returns CDR1 MNHNS and CDR2 SASEGT.

This clonotype came up many times. The V gene is TRBV12-5, the J gene TRBJ2-3, with 11 bases aligning to TRBD2. Germline loops: CDR1 LGHNT, CDR2 FRNRAP. The CDR3 is made up of 17 amino acids. With V trimmed by 2 bases and J by 3 bases, 7 bases remained unmatched. CDR3 bases: TGTGCTAGTGGTTTGCCCACTAGCGGGAGATTGACAGATACGCAGTATTTT. This encodes CASGLPTSGRLTDTQYF.

In its sample, this clonotype was seen many times. V usage is TRBV2 and J usage is TRBJ1-1; 7 bases fit TRBD1. The CDR3 covers 15 residues. Looked up from germline, CDR1 is SNHLY and CDR2 is FYNNEI. The J segment lost 0 bases and the V segment lost 6 bases, leaving 7 bases of the junction unmatched. Here the CDR3 reads CASSARGSMNTEAFF. The CDR3 DNA reads TGTGCCAGCAGCGCCAGGGGGAGCATGAACACTGAAGCTTTCTTT. The full variable domain, with the rest looked up from reference TRBV2 and TRBJ1-1, is EPEVTQTPSHQVTQMGQEVILRCVPISNHLYFYWYRQILGQKVEFLVSFYNNEISEKSEIFDDQFSVERPDGSNFTLKIRSTKLEDSAMYFCASSARGSMNTEAFFGQGTRLTVV.

This clonotype appeared many times. The chain recombines TRBV7-9 with TRBJ1-2; D possibly corresponds to TRBD1 (5 bases). There are 15 residues in the CDR3. The V end was cut by 1 base, the J end by 0 bases, with 9 bases between. Germline V gene sequence: CDR1 SEHNR, CDR2 FQNEAQ (reference sequence). CDR3 in DNA: TGTGCCAGCAGCTTAGGGACACTCACTAACTATGGCTACACCTTC. Residues: CASSLGTLTNYGYTF.

The sample holds many counts of this clonotype. The junction departs from germline at one end; a sequencing error may be responsible. The chain carries TRBV12-5 and TRBJ1-1; D is unresolved. Germline lookup yields CDR1 LGHNT and CDR2 FRNRAP. CDR3 length equals 13 residues. As DNA, the CDR3 is TGTGCTAGTGTTTTGAACACTGGTACTGAAGCTTTCTTT. This codes for CASVLNTGTEAFF.

This clonotype was recorded a few times. The rearrangement uses TRBV19 and TRBJ2-1, with TRBD2 matching 11 bases. The germline V gene has CDR1 LNHDA and CDR2 SQIVND (reference sequence). Germline trimming cut 3 bases from V and 6 bases from J; bases unmatched to any gene: 10. The CDR3 runs 17 residues. The CDR3 protein is CASSIILAGGKGNEQFF. The CDR3 nucleotides are TGTGCCAGTAGTATTATCCTAGCGGGAGGTAAGGGCAATGAGCAGTTCTTC.

The J gene is TRBJ2-5, the V gene TRBV10-1; 9 nucleotides agree with TRBD2. Germline V gene lookup returns CDR1 WNHNN and CDR2 SYGVQD (reference sequence). Unmatched junction bases numbered 16, after V lost 3 bases and J lost 2 bases. The CDR3 extends over 19 amino acids. CDR3 residues: CASSDETSGPLMGQETQYF. CDR3 coding DNA: TGCGCCAGCAGTGACGAGACTAGCGGCCCTCTAATGGGTCAAGAGACCCAGTACTTC.

This clonotype was seen at least ten times. This rearrangement joins TRBV5-5 to TRBJ2-7, with D unresolved. Germline CDR1 reads SGHKS; CDR2 reads YYEKEE (reference sequence). Trimming removed 2 bases from V and 0 bases from J, with 9 bases in between. The CDR3 is made up of 14 amino acids. DNA of the CDR3: TGTGCCAGCAGCTTACCAACCAGCTCCTACGAGCAGTACTTC. Its protein is CASSLPTSSYEQYF.

The chain couples TRBV7-9 to TRBJ1-2, with a possible D match to TRBD1 (5 bases). CDR1 and CDR2 (germline): SEHNR, FQNEAQ (reference sequence). CDR3 size: 15 residues. V lost 1 base to trimming and J lost 7 bases, with 16 bases between them. For the CDR3, the DNA is TGTGCCAGCAGCTTAGGTGCCAGCCTCGGGGGTGGCTACACCTTC. Translated: CASSLGASLGGGYTF.

This clonotype was observed a few times. V is TRBV20-1 and J is TRBJ2-3; 7 bases are shared with TRBD2. Germline CDR1 reads DFQATT; CDR2 reads SNEGSKA (reference sequence). V shed 7 bases, J shed 4 bases, and the junction held 11 bases outside the gene matches. This CDR3 region has 14 residues. The CDR3 coding sequence is TGCAGTGTTGACCCAACTAGCGTCCCAGATACGCAGTATTTT. Protein: CSVDPTSVPDTQYF.

This clonotype was detected many times. J is TRBJ2-1 and V is TRBV5-6, with D possibly being TRBD1 (6 bases). V lost 0 bases, J lost 0 bases, and 13 bases lay in between. Germline values: CDR1 SGHDT, CDR2 YYEEEE. CDR3 length: 17 amino acids. The CDR3 protein is CASSLEDSLFSYNEQFF. The CDR3 DNA sequence: TGTGCCAGCAGCTTGGAGGACAGCCTCTTCTCCTACAATGAGCAGTTCTTC.

In this sample, this clonotype turned up many times. The chain links TRBV29-1 to TRBJ1-1, with D perhaps TRBD1 (5 bases). The CDR3 has 14 residues. Per germline, CDR1 SQVTM and CDR2 ANQGSEA. The V end lost 5 bases, the J end lost 1 base, and 14 bases lay between the germline ends. CDR3 residues: CSVKTDRSNTEAFF. In DNA, the CDR3 is TGCAGCGTTAAAACCGACAGATCGAACACTGAAGCTTTCTTT. The whole variable domain, filled in from reference TRBV29-1 and TRBJ1-1, reads SAVISQKPSRDICQRGTSLTIQCQVDSQVTMMFWYRQQPGQSLTLIATANQGSEATYESGFVIDKFPISRPNLTFSTLTVSNMSPEDSSIYLCSVKTDRSNTEAFFGQGTRLTVV.

This clonotype was observed many times. The CDR3 nucleotides are TGTGCCAGCAGCGCTACAGGGGTAACTGAAGCTTTCTTT. Amino acids: CASSATGVTEAFF. This chain links TRBV9 with TRBJ1-1; 7 bases align to TRBD1. The CDR3 loop spans 13 amino acids. In germline, CDR1 is SGDLS, CDR2 YYNGEE. The junction had 4 bases not matched to a gene; V was cut back by 3 bases and J by 5 bases.

This clonotype was recorded many times. The gene calls are TRBV9 and TRBJ2-3; TRBD1 aligns across 9 bases. Germline V lookup: CDR1 SGDLS, CDR2 YYNGEE. This CDR3 is 15 amino acids long. V gave up 1 base and J gave up 3 bases; unmatched junction bases: 3. The DNA of the CDR3 is TGTGCCAGCAGCGTACCAGGGACAGGGACAGATACGCAGTATTTT. Translation: CASSVPGTGTDTQYF.

This clonotype was detected ten times or more. The CDR3 reads CASSEARGSRETQYF. Here the CDR3 DNA reads TGTGCCAGCAGTGAAGCGCGAGGGTCCAGGGAGACCCAGTACTTC. V gene TRBV2 combines with J gene TRBJ2-5; maybe TRBD2 (5 bases). Germline CDR1 SNHLY, CDR2 FYNNEI. The CDR3 is made up of 15 amino acids. V was clipped by 0 bases and J by 5 bases, with 13 bases between them.

This clonotype was found many times. The chain is built from TRBV11-2 and TRBJ2-7, with D possibly TRBD2 on 6 matching bases. The CDR3 length is 15 residues. Trimming left V 0 bases short and J 6 bases short, with 15 bases between. Germline V lookup: CDR1 SGHAT, CDR2 FQNNGV. CDR3 DNA: TGTGCCAGCAGCTTAGACCGCCTAGCGATGACCGAGCAGTACTTC. Protein: CASSLDRLAMTEQYF. The whole variable domain, filled in from reference TRBV11-2 and TRBJ2-7, reads EAGVAQSPRYKIIEKRQSVAFWCNPISGHATLYWYQQILGQGPKLLIQFQNNGVVDDSQLPKDRFSAERLKGVDSTLKIQPAKLEDSAVYLCASSLDRLAMTEQYFGPGTRLTVT.

On this clonotype itself: This could be a read error, since a much larger clone is one nucleotide away. Without the conserved terminal phenylalanine or tryptophan, this CDR3 likely stems from a read error. This chain joins TRBV5-1 and TRBJ2-1; 7 bases align to TRBD2. J was trimmed by 0 bases and V by 6 bases; bases with no gene match: 6. The germline gives CDR1 SGHRS, CDR2 YFSETQ. This CDR3 is 15 amino acids long. In nucleotides, the CDR3 is TGCGCCAGCACCCGGGGGGACTACTCCTACAATGAGCAGTTCTCC. Amino acid sequence: CASTRGDYSYNEQFS.

This clonotype was counted many times. This chain uses TRBV7-9 with TRBJ2-7; TRBD1 matches at 8 bases. V lost 5 bases, J lost 6 bases, and 9 bases stayed unmatched. The CDR3 loop spans 14 amino acids. The germline V gene has CDR1 SEHNR and CDR2 FQNEAQ (reference sequence). In nucleotides, the CDR3 is TGTGCCAGCAGCACCGGACAGGGTGGATTCGAGCAGTACTTC. This codes for CASSTGQGGFEQYF.

There are many counts of this clonotype. The chain carries TRBV7-2 and TRBJ2-1, with D possibly TRBD2 on 8 matching bases. CDR3 size: 15 residues. Trimming stripped 5 bases from V and 7 bases from J, with 18 bases between. Per the germline V gene, CDR1 is SGHTA and CDR2 is FQGNSA. Written as DNA, the CDR3 is TGTGCCAGCAGCCCCGGGAGGGGGCGTAGAAATGAGCAGTTCTTC. It specifies CASSPGRGRRNEQFF.

Regarding this clonotype: A much larger clonotype is one base distant, so this may be a read error. The chain uses TRBV7-6 and TRBJ1-4; possibly TRBD1 for D (5 bases). This CDR3 comprises 13 residues. The germline V gene has CDR1 SGHVS and CDR2 FNYEAQ. The CDR3 coding sequence is TGTGCCGGCAGCCAAGACAGAAATGAAAAACTGTTTTTT. It yields the protein CAGSQDRNEKLFF.

The chain is built from TRBV12-3 or TRBV12-4 and TRBJ1-4; 8 positions match TRBD1. After removal of 6 bases from V and 3 bases from J, the junction contained 6 bases not matched to a gene. CDR3 length: 15 residues. The CDR3 DNA reads TGTGCCAGCAGGGAGACAGGGGCTGCTAATGAAAAACTGTTTTTT. It is translated as CASRETGAANEKLFF.